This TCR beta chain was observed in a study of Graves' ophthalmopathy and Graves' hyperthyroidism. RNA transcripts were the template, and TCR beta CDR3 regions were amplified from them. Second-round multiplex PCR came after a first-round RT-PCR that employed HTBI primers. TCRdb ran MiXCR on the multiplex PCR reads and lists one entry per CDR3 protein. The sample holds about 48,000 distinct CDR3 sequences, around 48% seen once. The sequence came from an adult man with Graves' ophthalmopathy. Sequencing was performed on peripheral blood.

CDR3 residues: CASSIGAASTF. The CDR3 nucleotides are TGTGCCAGTAGTATAGGAGCGGCTAGCACCTTC. The rearrangement uses TRBV19 and TRBJ1-2; D is unresolved. CDR1 and CDR2 (germline): LNHDA, SQIVND (reference sequence). There are 11 residues in the CDR3. Between the trimmed V and J ends, which lost 1 base and 13 bases, there was a span of 10 bases.